Presented here are 12 T cell receptor beta chains from one specimen sequenced in a study of T cell responses to AZD1222 COVID-19 vaccine. Measured with immunoSEQ multiplex PCR; TCRdb has only the in-frame clones, and not every one. This table has some 180,000 clones, about nine tenths appearing once. The sequencing here drew on peripheral blood, taken on day 0 of AZD1222 vaccination. Receptors originate from an adult in good health.

The genes are TRBV7-2 and TRBJ2-7; TRBD2 might be the D (7 bases). Trimming removed 6 bases from V and 2 bases from J, with 17 bases in between. The CDR3 contains 15 residues. The germline gives CDR1 SGHTA, CDR2 FQGNSA. The CDR3 DNA is TGTGCCAGCAGTACCTTCCGGGGGGCACCCTACGAGCAGTACTTC. Residues: CASSTFRGAPYEQYF.

This clone was found once. Compared with germline, one end of the junction differs, possibly owing to a read error. V usage is TRBV18 and J usage is TRBJ2-7, with 8 bases that match TRBD2. CDR3 length: 17 amino acids. Germline V lookup: CDR1 KGHSH, CDR2 LQKENI. The chain's CDR3 is CASSAPLAGGPRGEQYF. The CDR3 DNA follows: TGTGCCAGCTCAGCACCTCTCGCGGGAGGTCCCCGGGGGGAGCAGTACTTC.

The chain recombines TRBV2 with TRBJ1-2; TRBD1 agrees at 10 bases. V was pared by 5 bases and J by 4 bases, with 7 bases of the junction left unmatched. Germline-derived CDR1 and CDR2 are SNHLY and FYNNEI. The CDR3 contains 15 residues. The CDR3 is CASSSWDRGGYGYTF. The CDR3 DNA sequence: TGTGCCAGCAGTTCTTGGGACAGGGGTGGCTATGGCTACACCTTC.

This chain uses TRBV5-8 with TRBJ2-3; D unclear. The germline gives CDR1 SGHTS, CDR2 YDEGEE. Trimming left V 0 bases short and J 2 bases short, with 10 bases between. The CDR3 loop spans 15 amino acids. The CDR3 loop is CASSLADRNTDTQYF. The CDR3 bases are TGTGCCAGCAGCTTGGCAGATCGGAACACAGATACGCAGTATTTT.

The chain links TRBV19 to TRBJ1-2; 10 bases line up with TRBD1. The CDR3 consists of 15 residues. V shed 4 bases and J 4 bases; nucleotides not matched to a gene: 6. CDR1 LNHDA and CDR2 SQIVND come from the germline V gene (reference sequence). The CDR3 DNA reads TGTGCCAGTAGTACAGACAGGGGGCAAGGCTATGGCTACACCTTC. Its translation: CASSTDRGQGYGYTF.

This chain connects TRBV5-1 to TRBJ2-1, with D perhaps TRBD2 (5 bases). V lost 1 base and J 7 bases, leaving 15 bases between the germline ends. The CDR3 runs 15 residues. Germline CDR1 is SGHRS and CDR2 is YFSETQ. The CDR3: CASSLSTRLGNEQFF. The DNA for the CDR3 is TGCGCCAGCAGCTTGTCAACTAGGTTGGGTAATGAGCAGTTCTTC.

The chain is built from TRBV2 and TRBJ1-5; the match to TRBD1 covers 7 bases. CDR3 length: 14 amino acids. CDR1 and CDR2 from the germline V gene are SNHLY and FYNNEI. With 5 bases clipped from V and 1 base from J, the junction kept 2 bases outside the gene matches. In nucleotides, the CDR3 is TGTGCCAGCAGTTACAGGGGAAGCAATCAGCCCCAGCATTTT. It is translated as CASSYRGSNQPQHF.

This chain uses TRBV18 with TRBJ2-1, with 9 bases fitting TRBD1. From germline, CDR1 is KGHSH and CDR2 LQKENI. This CDR3 has 15 amino acids. V dropped 3 bases and J dropped 6; count of bases not matched to a gene: 6. CDR3 sequence (DNA): TGTGCCAGCTCACCCCCGGACAGGGGACTCAATGAGCAGTTCTTC. Its translation: CASSPPDRGLNEQFF.

This sequence joins TRBV5-1 and TRBJ1-1; D might be TRBD1 (6 bases). Trimming took 9 bases from V and 0 from J, leaving 15 bases between them. Germline V gene data show CDR1 as SGHRS and CDR2 as YFSETQ. The CDR3 runs 14 residues. In DNA, the CDR3 is TGCGCCACCAATTCAGGGGCTATGAACACTGAAGCTTTCTTT. It translates to CATNSGAMNTEAFF. The whole variable domain, filled in from reference TRBV5-1 and TRBJ1-1, reads KAGVTQTPRYLIKTRGQQVTLSCSPISGHRSVSWYQQTPGQGLQFLFEYFSETQRNKGNFPGRFSGRQFSNSRSEMNVSTLELGDSALYLCATNSGAMNTEAFFGQGTRLTVV.

The sample holds one count of this clone. The chain is built from TRBV29-1 and TRBJ2-7, with a weak D call TRBD2 (5 bases). Per the germline V gene, CDR1 is SQVTM and CDR2 is ANQGSEA. CDR3 size: 10 residues. V lost 5 bases and J lost 5, with 7 bases in between. In DNA, the CDR3 is TGCAGCGTTAGAGGGCACGAGCAGTACTTC. Translated: CSVRGHEQYF.

V usage is TRBV7-6 and J usage is TRBJ2-1; D gene uncertain. The CDR3 has 16 residues. V lost 1 base and J lost 6, with 16 bases in between. Germline values: CDR1 SGHVS, CDR2 FNYEAQ. The CDR3 region is CASSLVGGFGSNEQFF. The CDR3 DNA is TGTGCCAGCAGCTTAGTCGGCGGTTTTGGTTCCAATGAGCAGTTCTTC.

The V gene is TRBV7-2, the J gene TRBJ1-2; D ambiguous. Germline V gene data show CDR1 as SGHTA and CDR2 as FQGNSA. The CDR3 is 13 amino acids. V lost 6 bases to trimming and J lost 8 bases, with 16 bases between them. CDR3 amino acids: CASSCRETKGYTF. In nucleotides, the CDR3 is TGTGCCAGCAGTTGCCGGGAGACGAAGGGCTACACCTTC.